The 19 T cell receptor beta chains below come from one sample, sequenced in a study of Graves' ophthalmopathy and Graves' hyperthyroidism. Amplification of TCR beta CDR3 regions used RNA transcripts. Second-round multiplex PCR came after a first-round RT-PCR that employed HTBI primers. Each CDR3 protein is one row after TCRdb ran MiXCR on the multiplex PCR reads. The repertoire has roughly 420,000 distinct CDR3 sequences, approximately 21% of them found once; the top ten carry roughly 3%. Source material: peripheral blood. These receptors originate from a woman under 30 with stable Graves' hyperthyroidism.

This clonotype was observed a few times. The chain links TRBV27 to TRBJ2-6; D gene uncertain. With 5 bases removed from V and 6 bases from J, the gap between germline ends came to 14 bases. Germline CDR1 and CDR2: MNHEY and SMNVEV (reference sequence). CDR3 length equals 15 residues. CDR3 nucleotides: TGTGCCAGCAGTGTGACCGAAGGAGCGGCCAACGTCCTGACTTTC. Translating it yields CASSVTEGAANVLTF.

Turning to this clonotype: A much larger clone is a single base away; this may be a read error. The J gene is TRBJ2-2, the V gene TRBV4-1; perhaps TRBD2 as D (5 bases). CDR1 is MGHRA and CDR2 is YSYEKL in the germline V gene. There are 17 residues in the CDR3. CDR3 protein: CASSQDTQLKNTGELLF. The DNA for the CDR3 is TGCGCCAGCAGCCAAGATACCCAACTTAAGAACACCGGGGAGCTGTTGTTT.

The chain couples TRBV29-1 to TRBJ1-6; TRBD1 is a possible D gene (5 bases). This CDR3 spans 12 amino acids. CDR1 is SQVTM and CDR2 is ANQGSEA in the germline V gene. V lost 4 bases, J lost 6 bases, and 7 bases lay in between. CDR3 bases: TGCAGCGTTGCCGACAGTAATTCACCCCTCCACTTT. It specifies CSVADSNSPLHF.

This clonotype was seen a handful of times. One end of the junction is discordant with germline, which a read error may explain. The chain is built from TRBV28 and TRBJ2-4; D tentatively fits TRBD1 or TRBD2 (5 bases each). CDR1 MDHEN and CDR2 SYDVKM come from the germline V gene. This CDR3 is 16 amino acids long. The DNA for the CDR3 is TGTGCCAGCAGCCCCGGGACCGCTGTAGCCAAAAACATTAAGTACTTC. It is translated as CASSPGTAVAKNIKYF.

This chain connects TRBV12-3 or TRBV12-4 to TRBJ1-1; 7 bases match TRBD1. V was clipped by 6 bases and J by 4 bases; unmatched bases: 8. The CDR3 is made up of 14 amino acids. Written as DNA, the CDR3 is TGTGCCAGCAGCCTAGGGGGCACGGTCACTGAAGCTTTCTTT. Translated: CASSLGGTVTEAFF.

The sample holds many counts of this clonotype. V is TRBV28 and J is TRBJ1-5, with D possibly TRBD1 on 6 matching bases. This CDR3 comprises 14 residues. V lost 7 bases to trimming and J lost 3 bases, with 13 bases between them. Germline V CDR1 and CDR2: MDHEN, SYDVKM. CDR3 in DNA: TGTGCCAGCAATATCGGACAGAACAATCAGCCCCAGCATTTT. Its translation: CASNIGQNNQPQHF.

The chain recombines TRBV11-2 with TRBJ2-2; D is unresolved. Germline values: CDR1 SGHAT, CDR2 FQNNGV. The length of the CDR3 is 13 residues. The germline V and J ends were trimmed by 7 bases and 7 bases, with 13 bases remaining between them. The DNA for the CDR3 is TGTGCCAGCAACTCAAGGGTGTTCGGGGAGCTGTTTTTT. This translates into CASNSRVFGELFF.

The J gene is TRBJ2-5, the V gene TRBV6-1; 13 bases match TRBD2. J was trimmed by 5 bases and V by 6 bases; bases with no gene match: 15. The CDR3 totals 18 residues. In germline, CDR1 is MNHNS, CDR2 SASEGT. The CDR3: CASRRTSGREMGFETQYF. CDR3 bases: TGTGCCAGCAGGCGAACTAGCGGGAGGGAAATGGGGTTTGAGACCCAGTACTTC.

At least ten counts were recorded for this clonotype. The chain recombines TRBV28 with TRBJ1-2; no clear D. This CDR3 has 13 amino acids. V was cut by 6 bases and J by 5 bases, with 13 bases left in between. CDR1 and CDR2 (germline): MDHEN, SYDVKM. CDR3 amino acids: CASSIAGDYGYTF. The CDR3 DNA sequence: TGTGCCAGCAGCATTGCGGGAGATTATGGCTACACCTTC.

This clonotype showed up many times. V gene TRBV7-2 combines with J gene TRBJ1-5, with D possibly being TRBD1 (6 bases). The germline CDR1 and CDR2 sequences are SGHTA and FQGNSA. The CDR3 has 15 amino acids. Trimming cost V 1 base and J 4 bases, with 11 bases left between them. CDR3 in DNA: TGTGCCAGCAGCTTAGGAGGGGGGAAAAATCAGCCCCAGCATTTT. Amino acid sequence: CASSLGGGKNQPQHF.

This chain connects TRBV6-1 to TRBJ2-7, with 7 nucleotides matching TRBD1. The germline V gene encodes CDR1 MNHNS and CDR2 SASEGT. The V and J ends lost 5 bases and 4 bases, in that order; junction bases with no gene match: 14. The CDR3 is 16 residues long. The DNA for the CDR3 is TGTGCCAGCAGTACGAGACAGGGCCAGGCCCTATACGAGCAGTACTTC. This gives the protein CASSTRQGQALYEQYF.

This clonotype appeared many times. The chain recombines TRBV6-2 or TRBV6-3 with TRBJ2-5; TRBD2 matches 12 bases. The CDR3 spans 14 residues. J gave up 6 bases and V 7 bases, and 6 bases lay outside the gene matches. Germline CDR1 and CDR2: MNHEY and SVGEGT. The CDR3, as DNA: TGTGCCAGCACCCCCGGGACTAGCGGGCAGACCCAGTACTTC. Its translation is CASTPGTSGQTQYF.

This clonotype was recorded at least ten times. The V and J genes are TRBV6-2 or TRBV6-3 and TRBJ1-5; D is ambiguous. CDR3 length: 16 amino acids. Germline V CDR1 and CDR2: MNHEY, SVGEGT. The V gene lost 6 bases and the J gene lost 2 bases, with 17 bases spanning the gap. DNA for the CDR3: TGTGCCAGCAGGACACAAAGGGTCAGTGGCAATCAGCCCCAGCATTTT. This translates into CASRTQRVSGNQPQHF.

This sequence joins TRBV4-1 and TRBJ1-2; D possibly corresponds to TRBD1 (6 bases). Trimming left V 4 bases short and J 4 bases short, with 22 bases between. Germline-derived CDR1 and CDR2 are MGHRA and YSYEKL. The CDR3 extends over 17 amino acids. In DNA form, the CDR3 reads TGCGCCAGCAGCCCCAATGATGCGGGGGGCAAAGTCTATGGCTACACCTTC. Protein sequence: CASSPNDAGGKVYGYTF.

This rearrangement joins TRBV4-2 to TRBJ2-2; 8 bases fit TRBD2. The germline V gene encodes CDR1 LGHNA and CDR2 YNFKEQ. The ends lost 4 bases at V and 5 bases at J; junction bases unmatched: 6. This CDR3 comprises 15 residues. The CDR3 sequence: CASSLTGTRTGELFF. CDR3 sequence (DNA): TGTGCCAGCAGCCTTACCGGGACTAGAACCGGGGAGCTGTTTTTT.

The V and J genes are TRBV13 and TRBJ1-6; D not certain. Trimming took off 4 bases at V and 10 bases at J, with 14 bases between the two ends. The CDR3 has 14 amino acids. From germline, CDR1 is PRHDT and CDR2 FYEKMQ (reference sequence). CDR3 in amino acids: CASSSWRTASPLHF. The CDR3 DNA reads TGTGCCAGCAGCTCATGGCGGACTGCCTCACCCCTCCACTTT.

The CDR3 nucleotides are TGTGCCAGCAGTGAAGTAATCGGTAGCAATCAGCCCCAGCATTTT. Its protein product is CASSEVIGSNQPQHF. V is TRBV6-1 and J is TRBJ1-5; D not resolved. Deletions cut 1 base from V and 0 bases from J, with 7 bases between. Germline V CDR1 and CDR2: MNHNS, SASEGT. There are 15 residues in the CDR3.

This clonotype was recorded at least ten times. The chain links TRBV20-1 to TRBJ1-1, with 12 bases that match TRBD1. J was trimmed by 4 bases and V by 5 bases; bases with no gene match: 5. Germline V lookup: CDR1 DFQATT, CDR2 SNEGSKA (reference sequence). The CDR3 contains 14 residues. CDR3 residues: CSAFPGQGATEAFF. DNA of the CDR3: TGCAGTGCTTTTCCGGGACAGGGGGCCACTGAAGCTTTCTTT.

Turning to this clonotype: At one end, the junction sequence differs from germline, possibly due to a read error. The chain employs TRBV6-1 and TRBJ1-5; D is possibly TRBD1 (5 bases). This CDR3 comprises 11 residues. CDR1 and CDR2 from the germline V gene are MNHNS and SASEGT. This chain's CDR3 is CASSGGQPKHF. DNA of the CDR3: TGTGCCAGCTCGGGGGGTCAGCCCAAGCATTTT.